The 14 T cell receptor beta chains given below trace back to one sample, sequenced in a study of long-term antiretroviral therapy in people with HIV. Sequencing relied on immunoSEQ assay v3.0, run at survey level. The protocol was immunoSEQ multiplex PCR, while the TCRdb copy is restricted to in-frame clones and leaves out a portion. The table lists more than 25,000 clones, 97% of them singletons. Sequencing used unsorted PBMCs, obtained 7.6 years after starting antiretroviral therapy. These receptors all stem from a young man with HIV.

The chain has TRBV7-6 and TRBJ2-5, with D possibly being TRBD1 or TRBD2 (6 bases each). This CDR3 has 13 residues. Germline V CDR1 and CDR2: SGHVS, FNYEAQ. The V and J ends lost 3 bases and 12 bases respectively, with 17 bases between them. CDR3 loop: CASSFGTGGVEYF. As DNA, the CDR3 is TGTGCCAGCAGCTTTGGCACCGGGGGCGTTGAGTACTTC.

J is TRBJ2-3 and V is TRBV29-1; D gene uncertain. Germline lookup yields CDR1 SQVTM and CDR2 ANQGSEA. V was shortened by 3 bases and J by 6 bases, with 7 bases between the two germline ends. This CDR3 has 11 amino acids. CDR3 in DNA: TGCAGCGTTGACTTAGGGGATACGCAGTATTTT. This encodes CSVDLGDTQYF.

This clone was seen just once. V gene TRBV13 combines with J gene TRBJ2-2, with D possibly matching TRBD2 (6 bases). V was shortened by 3 bases and J by 2 bases, with 13 bases between the two germline ends. The CDR3 consists of 16 residues. The germline V gene has CDR1 PRHDT and CDR2 FYEKMQ (reference sequence). The CDR3, as DNA: TGTGCCAGCAGCTTGCGGGGAGAGGCAAACACCGGGGAGCTGTTTTTT. Translated: CASSLRGEANTGELFF.

The chain links TRBV5-4 to TRBJ2-7; 9 nucleotides line up with TRBD2. Trimming took 2 bases from V and 0 from J; bases not matched to a gene: 3. Per the germline V gene, CDR1 is SGHNT and CDR2 is YYREEE (reference sequence). This CDR3 is built from 15 residues. The CDR3 coding sequence is TGTGCCAGCAGCTTCCGGACTAGCGCCTCCTACGAGCAGTACTTC. Translated, it gives CASSFRTSASYEQYF. Full variable domain (outside the CDR3, taken from reference TRBV5-4 and TRBJ2-7): ETGVTQSPTHLIKTRGQQVTLRCSSQSGHNTVSWYQQALGQGPQFIFQYYREEENGRGNFPPRFSGLQFPNYSSELNVNALELDDSALYLCASSFRTSASYEQYFGPGTRLTVT.

This rearrangement joins TRBV9 to TRBJ1-1; the match to TRBD1 covers 7 bases. Trimming cost V 3 bases and J 1 base; bases outside gene matches: 6. The CDR3 runs to 15 residues. Germline V gives CDR1 SGDLS, CDR2 YYNGEE. The CDR3 here is CASSAEGAGNTEAFF. For the CDR3, the DNA is TGTGCCAGCAGCGCCGAGGGGGCAGGGAACACTGAAGCTTTCTTT.

This chain links TRBV6-5 with TRBJ1-1, with D perhaps matching TRBD1 (5 bases). Germline V lookup: CDR1 MNHEY, CDR2 SVGAGI. Between the trimmed V and J ends, which lost 4 bases and 3 bases, there was a span of 9 bases. This CDR3 has 13 amino acids. CDR3 coding DNA: TGTGCCAGCAGTTCGTCAGGGTACACTGAAGCTTTCTTT. Translation: CASSSSGYTEAFF.

This CDR3 is CASSLRGSYNSPLHF. CDR3 DNA sequence: TGTGCCAGCAGCTTAAGGGGCTCCTATAATTCACCCCTCCACTTT. The chain has TRBV11-2 and TRBJ1-6; a weak D match, TRBD1 (5 bases). CDR1 is SGHAT and CDR2 is FQNNGV in the germline V gene. This CDR3 is 15 amino acids long. V was cut by 2 bases and J by 0 bases, with 5 bases left in between. Combining the CDR3 with reference TRBV11-2 and TRBJ1-6 gives the whole variable domain EAGVAQSPRYKIIEKRQSVAFWCNPISGHATLYWYQQILGQGPKLLIQFQNNGVVDDSQLPKDRFSAERLKGVDSTLKIQPAKLEDSAVYLCASSLRGSYNSPLHFGNGTRLTVT.

The chain carries TRBV19 and TRBJ2-1; the D gene is possibly TRBD2 (6 bases). CDR3 length: 14 residues. V gave up 5 bases and J gave up 6 bases, with 14 bases separating them. Germline V gene data show CDR1 as LNHDA and CDR2 as SQIVND (reference sequence). This chain's CDR3 is CASSSGGAPNEQFF. CDR3 nucleotides: TGTGCCAGTAGTTCCGGAGGGGCCCCCAATGAGCAGTTCTTC. The variable domain in full, with the rest retrieved from reference TRBV19 and TRBJ2-1, is DGGITQSPKYLFRKEGQNVTLSCEQNLNHDAMYWYRQDPGQGLRLIYYSQIVNDFQKGDIAEGYSVSREKKESFPLTVTSAQKNPTAFYLCASSSGGAPNEQFFGPGTRLTVL.

V gene TRBV10-3 combines with J gene TRBJ2-5; a weak D match, TRBD2 (5 bases). The CDR3 loop spans 12 amino acids. The V gene's germline CDR1 is ENHRY and CDR2 SYGVKD. V lost 10 bases and J lost 0, with 9 bases in between. CDR3 loop: CATSGNQETQYF. The DNA for the CDR3 is TGTGCCACATCGGGGAACCAAGAGACCCAGTACTTC.

The chain joins TRBV11-3 to TRBJ2-5, with 10 bases lining up with TRBD2. Trimming took 5 bases from V and 5 from J; bases not matched to a gene: 11. The length of the CDR3 is 16 residues. Germline V gene sequence: CDR1 SGHNT, CDR2 YENEEA. The CDR3 coding sequence is TGTGCCAGCAGCAAGGGGGGAGCGGGAGGGGAGGAGACCCAGTACTTC. Translating gives CASSKGGAGGEETQYF.

This clone occurred once. The V gene is TRBV5-4, the J gene TRBJ1-6; D gene uncertain. The germline CDR1 and CDR2 sequences are SGHNT and YYREEE (reference sequence). CDR3 length: 16 residues. Trimming left V 7 bases short and J 0 bases short, with 14 bases between. The CDR3 region has the DNA TGTGCCAGCGGGAAGGCCTCGAGCTCCTATAATTCACCCCTCCACTTT. It codes for CASGKASSSYNSPLHF.

CDR3: CASSPRPMAGTGDEQYF. The DNA for the CDR3 is TGTGCCAGCTCACCACGCCCCATGGCCGGGACAGGGGACGAGCAGTACTTC. The chain combines TRBV18 with TRBJ2-7, with TRBD1 matching over 10 bases. Germline V gives CDR1 KGHSH, CDR2 LQKENI. Trimming removed 1 base from V and 5 bases from J; junction bases left unmatched: 11. The CDR3 runs to 17 residues.

Remarks on this clone: One junction end does not reproduce the germline sequence, and a read error may be involved. V and J are TRBV5-1 and TRBJ2-7, with TRBD2 as a possible D gene (6 bases). Germline V gene data show CDR1 as SGHRS and CDR2 as YFSETQ. The CDR3 is made up of 15 amino acids. The CDR3 spells CASSFGRTNDYAQYF. The DNA for the CDR3 is TGCGCCAGCAGCTTCGGACGGACTAACGACTACGCGCAGTACTTC.

The chain joins TRBV27 to TRBJ2-1; maybe TRBD2 (5 bases). The CDR3 has 15 residues. Germline V gives CDR1 MNHEY, CDR2 SMNVEV (reference sequence). V was clipped by 3 bases and J by 0 bases, with 9 bases between them. The CDR3 spells CASSLSGSSYNEQFF. The CDR3 DNA reads TGTGCCAGCAGTTTGTCGGGGAGCTCCTACAATGAGCAGTTCTTC.